Below, 26 T cell receptor beta chains from the same sample are listed, as sequenced in a study of regulatory T cells in long-lasting Graves disease. Time point: persistent/refractory GD, antithyroid drugs over 5 years with positive TRAb. Researchers made the TCR library from RNA that was extracted from PBMCs. Construction of TCR beta libraries relied on iRepertoire HTBI primers and on Arm-PCR targeting CDR3 regions. TCRdb re-analysed the multiplex PCR reads in MiXCR, keeping a single row per CDR3 protein. Here the sample spans about 470,000 distinct CDR3 sequences, under 25% being singletons. Sequenced material: peripheral blood mononuclear cells (PBMCs), taken when the disease was refractory, from a patient treated with antithyroid drugs. Source of these receptors: a female donor with Graves disease.

This clonotype was seen ten or more times. The chain recombines TRBV6-5 with TRBJ2-7; D remains ambiguous. The ends were cut back, 0 bases at V and 4 bases at J, with 7 bases in the middle. The length of the CDR3 is 13 residues. Germline V CDR1 and CDR2: MNHEY, SVGAGI. The CDR3 loop reads CASSYSIGYEQYF. The CDR3, as DNA: TGTGCCAGCAGTTACTCGATAGGGTACGAGCAGTACTTC.

In this sample, this clonotype turned up many times. This sequence joins TRBV12-3 or TRBV12-4 and TRBJ1-1; weak D call: TRBD1 (5 bases). This CDR3 comprises 16 residues. V was trimmed by 6 bases and J by 11 bases, leaving 28 bases between them. The CDR3 sequence: CASSPDWGAAASDAFF. Written as DNA, the CDR3 is TGTGCCAGCAGCCCCGATTGGGGCGCAGCTGCTTCGGATGCTTTCTTT.

This clonotype turned up a few times. The chain carries TRBV19 and TRBJ1-2, with TRBD1 identical over 8 bases. This CDR3 has 13 amino acids. Germline CDR1 reads LNHDA; CDR2 reads SQIVND (reference sequence). V shed 6 bases, J shed 7 bases, and the junction held 7 bases outside the gene matches. CDR3 amino acids: CASRPDRAGGYTF. CDR3 DNA sequence: TGTGCCAGTAGACCGGACAGGGCGGGTGGCTACACCTTC.

This clonotype was detected only a few times. The V call is TRBV28, the J call TRBJ1-3, with TRBD1 matching 7 bases. From germline, CDR1 is MDHEN and CDR2 SYDVKM. CDR3 length: 16 residues. J gave up 4 bases and V 7 bases, and 13 bases lay outside the gene matches. Here the CDR3 DNA reads TGTGCCAGCACCACCGACAGGGCCTACGGGGGAAACACCATATATTTT. Amino acid sequence: CASTTDRAYGGNTIYF.

The chain couples TRBV30 to TRBJ1-1; tentatively, D is TRBD1 (5 bases). V was cut by 4 bases and J by 7 bases, with 10 bases left in between. This CDR3 spans 11 amino acids. Germline CDR1 GTSNPN, CDR2 SVGIG (reference sequence). The CDR3: CAWTRENEAFF. CDR3 in DNA: TGTGCCTGGACCAGGGAGAATGAAGCTTTCTTT.

This clonotype was detected ten times or more. V is TRBV7-2 and J is TRBJ1-5; D is unclear. V lost 0 bases and J lost 5, with 5 bases in between. CDR1 is SGHTA and CDR2 is FQGNSA in the germline V gene. This CDR3 spans 13 amino acids. CDR3 in DNA: TGTGCCAGCAGCTTAGCTACGCATCAGCCCCAGCATTTT. Translated: CASSLATHQPQHF. The variable domain in full, with the rest retrieved from reference TRBV7-2 and TRBJ1-5, is GAGVSQSPSNKVTEKGKDVELRCDPISGHTALYWYRQSLGQGLEFLIYFQGNSAPDKSGLPSDRFSAERTGGSVSTLTIQRTQQEDSAVYLCASSLATHQPQHFGDGTRLSIL.

There are many counts of this clonotype. This sequence joins TRBV24-1 and TRBJ2-5, with D perhaps being TRBD1 or TRBD2 (5 bases each). The CDR3 consists of 16 residues. Per germline, CDR1 KGHDR and CDR2 SFDVKD. Trimming cost V 0 bases and J 3 bases, with 13 bases left between them. For the CDR3, the DNA is TGTGCCACCAGTGATTTGCATCGCGAGGGGAAAGAGACCCAGTACTTC. It translates to CATSDLHREGKETQYF.

The table lists this clonotype with many counts. The V gene is TRBV12-3 or TRBV12-4, the J gene TRBJ2-6, with TRBD1 as a possible D gene (5 bases). The CDR3 has 17 amino acids. V lost 1 base, J lost 5 bases, and 15 bases lay in between. In nucleotides, the CDR3 is TGTGCCAGCAGTTTAGGGACACGACTTGACTGGGCCAACGTCCTGACTTTC. It codes for CASSLGTRLDWANVLTF.

This clonotype has just a few counts. The junction differs from germline at one of its ends, possibly a read error. The V call is TRBV6-2 or TRBV6-3, the J call TRBJ1-5; TRBD1 aligns across 9 bases. CDR1 is MNHEY and CDR2 is SVGEGT in the germline V gene. This CDR3 region has 16 residues. The DNA for the CDR3 is TGTGCCGGCAGTTACTCTAAGGACAGGGGTGATCAGCCCCAGCATTTT. This gives the protein CAGSYSKDRGDQPQHF.

This clonotype was seen many times. This chain joins TRBV19 and TRBJ1-5, with 7 bases aligning to TRBD1. Germline values: CDR1 LNHDA, CDR2 SQIVND (reference sequence). The CDR3 loop spans 14 amino acids. V lost 10 bases, J lost 2 bases, and 8 bases stayed unmatched. The CDR3 reads CATNRQGGNQPQHF. DNA for the CDR3: TGTGCCACAAACCGACAGGGCGGCAATCAGCCCCAGCATTTT.

The gene calls are TRBV7-9 and TRBJ2-7; 9 bases fit TRBD2. This CDR3 has 15 residues. The V segment lost 5 bases and the J segment 4 bases; nucleotides outside the gene matches: 9. From germline, CDR1 is SEHNR and CDR2 FQNEAQ (reference sequence). The CDR3 region is CASSNSGSAVYEQYF. CDR3 nucleotide sequence: TGTGCCAGCAGCAATAGCGGGAGCGCGGTGTACGAGCAGTACTTC.

The chain employs TRBV2 and TRBJ2-1, with D maybe TRBD1 (6 bases). This CDR3 is 14 amino acids long. The ends were cut back, 9 bases at V and 3 bases at J, with 15 bases in the middle. The germline V gene encodes CDR1 SNHLY and CDR2 FYNNEI. DNA of the CDR3: TGTGCCAGTGAGAAGGGGACAAACTACAATGAGCAGTTCTTC. Protein sequence: CASEKGTNYNEQFF.

This clonotype was counted a few times. The chain has TRBV5-1 and TRBJ2-5; D is unresolved. Germline assignment: CDR1 SGHRS and CDR2 YFSETQ. The CDR3 consists of 14 residues. The ends were cut back, 4 bases at V and 4 bases at J, with 14 bases in the middle. CDR3 protein: CASSAATTRETQYF. DNA of the CDR3: TGCGCCAGCAGCGCGGCCACGACGCGAGAGACCCAGTACTTC.

This clonotype came up once. The rearrangement uses TRBV6-2 or TRBV6-3 and TRBJ2-2; unclear D gene. Trimming stripped 5 bases from V and 6 bases from J, with 10 bases between. The CDR3 runs 13 residues. CDR1 and CDR2 (germline): MNHEY, SVGEGT. The CDR3 is CASSESRAGELFF. CDR3 DNA: TGTGCCAGCAGTGAATCTAGGGCCGGGGAGCTGTTTTTT.

This clonotype was recorded at least ten times. The chain links TRBV11-2 to TRBJ2-7; D is ambiguous. CDR3 length: 16 residues. The V and J ends lost 1 base and 0 bases respectively, with 13 bases between them. CDR1 and CDR2 (germline): SGHAT, FQNNGV. CDR3 amino acids: CASSLVVSGPSYEQYF. CDR3 in DNA: TGTGCCAGCAGCTTAGTAGTATCCGGCCCCTCCTACGAGCAGTACTTC.

This clonotype turned up a few times. This sequence joins TRBV6-2 or TRBV6-3 and TRBJ1-6, with D uncertain. CDR1 is MNHEY and CDR2 is SVGEGT in the germline V gene. The CDR3 is 15 amino acids. Trimming removed 0 bases at V and 7 bases at J, with 10 bases between. The CDR3 protein is CASSYSKAKNSPLHF. The CDR3 nucleotides read TGTGCCAGCAGTTACTCGAAGGCGAAAAATTCACCCCTCCACTTT.

The chain links TRBV6-2 or TRBV6-3 to TRBJ1-5, with a weak D call TRBD1 (6 bases). Deletions cut 2 bases from V and 5 bases from J, with 16 bases between. The CDR3 is made up of 16 amino acids. CDR1 and CDR2 from the germline V gene are MNHEY and SVGEGT. As DNA, the CDR3 is TGTGCCAGCAGTTACGGGGGGGGGGGCGGCTATCAGCCCCAGCATTTT. This gives the protein CASSYGGGGGYQPQHF.

This clonotype was observed at least ten times. The CDR3 coding sequence is TGTGCCAGCAGGGAACCCGGGACAGGGACCTACGAGCAGTACTTC. Amino acid sequence: CASREPGTGTYEQYF. This sequence joins TRBV12-3 or TRBV12-4 and TRBJ2-7; the match to TRBD1 covers 9 bases. The length of the CDR3 is 15 residues. Losses at the gene ends were 6 bases for V and 2 bases for J; bases not matched to a gene: 8.

About this clonotype: A read error may account for a junction end that differs from germline. The gene calls are TRBV11-2 and TRBJ2-2, with D hard to call. In germline, CDR1 is SGHAT, CDR2 FQNNGV. The CDR3 has 15 residues. The chain's CDR3 is CASSQDSLGTGELFF. As DNA, the CDR3 is TGCGCCAGCAGCCAAGACTCGCTGGGGACCGGGGAGCTGTTTTTT.

Notes on this clonotype: The junction shows a germline mismatch at one end, possibly a read error. This chain joins TRBV15 and TRBJ2-5, with TRBD2 as a possible D gene (5 bases). The CDR3 extends over 15 amino acids. Germline V gives CDR1 LNHNV, CDR2 YYDKDF (reference sequence). The DNA of the CDR3 is TGTGTCACCAGCACATCACCGGGATACCAAGAGACCCAGTACTTC. Its translation is CVTSTSPGYQETQYF.

This clonotype has only a few counts. This chain uses TRBV19 with TRBJ1-1; a possible D gene is TRBD1 (5 bases). CDR1 LNHDA and CDR2 SQIVND come from the germline V gene (reference sequence). This CDR3 contains 14 residues. V was trimmed by 5 bases and J by 3 bases, leaving 13 bases between them. CDR3 residues: CASSLWGLDTEAFF. CDR3 DNA: TGTGCCAGTAGTTTATGGGGCTTGGACACTGAAGCTTTCTTT.

This clonotype was seen ten or more times. The chain employs TRBV28 and TRBJ2-7; weak D call: TRBD2 (6 bases). This CDR3 comprises 12 residues. Germline V gene lookup returns CDR1 MDHEN and CDR2 SYDVKM. V lost 4 bases and J 5 bases, leaving 9 bases between the germline ends. The CDR3 nucleotides read TGTGCCAGCAGTTCGGCGGGGAACGAGCAGTACTTC. It specifies CASSSAGNEQYF. The whole variable domain, filled in from reference TRBV28 and TRBJ2-7, reads DVKVTQSSRYLVKRTGEKVFLECVQDMDHENMFWYRQDPGLGLRLIYFSYDVKMKEKGDIPEGYSVSREKKERFSLILESASTNQTSMYLCASSSAGNEQYFGPGTRLTVT.

The chain joins TRBV28 to TRBJ2-7; the D is unclear. Germline V lookup: CDR1 MDHEN, CDR2 SYDVKM. The CDR3 is 14 amino acids. Trimming took 11 bases from V and 0 from J, leaving 17 bases between them. The CDR3 protein is CAGTPSGFSYEQYF. Written as DNA, the CDR3 is TGTGCCGGCACCCCCTCCGGTTTCTCCTACGAGCAGTACTTC.

This clonotype was seen ten or more times. The V call is TRBV20-1, the J call TRBJ2-7; D gene uncertain. There are 14 residues in the CDR3. CDR1 is DFQATT and CDR2 is SNEGSKA in the germline V gene (reference sequence). Trimming removed 1 base from V and 4 bases from J, with 14 bases in between. The CDR3, as DNA: TGCAGTGCTAGAGGCAGCCAGGTTCTATACGAGCAGTACTTC. It is translated as CSARGSQVLYEQYF.

This rearrangement joins TRBV7-9 to TRBJ2-7; 7 bases align to TRBD2. Germline-derived CDR1 and CDR2 are SEHNR and FQNEAQ (reference sequence). The CDR3 length is 15 residues. V was pared by 6 bases and J by 0 bases, with 8 bases of the junction left unmatched. CDR3 bases: TGTGCCAGCAGTTCGACTAGCCTTCCCTCCTACGAGCAGTACTTC. This codes for CASSSTSLPSYEQYF.

The J gene is TRBJ2-3, the V gene TRBV30, with 7 bases matching TRBD2. Looked up from germline, CDR1 is GTSNPN and CDR2 is SVGIG (reference sequence). The CDR3 totals 13 residues. V was pared by 5 bases and J by 1 base, with 3 bases of the junction left unmatched. CDR3 residues: CAWEREGTDTQYF. The CDR3 nucleotides read TGTGCCTGGGAACGGGAGGGCACAGATACGCAGTATTTT.